These 27 T cell receptor beta chains originate from one sample sequenced in a study of cytomegalovirus exposure and HLA in healthy donors. A multiplex PCR was run with 60 Vbeta primers and 13 Jbeta primers. The table came from immunoSEQ multiplex PCR; TCRdb's copy has only in-frame clones and leaves some out. The table has roughly 190,000 clones, roughly 82% seen once. Sequenced input: PBMCs. The receptors were sampled from a woman between 50 and 59 years old in good health and CMV-seropositive.

The chain recombines TRBV9 with TRBJ2-2; D ambiguous. Germline V gene lookup returns CDR1 SGDLS and CDR2 YYNGEE. Between the trimmed V and J ends, which lost 2 bases and 5 bases, there was a span of 7 bases. The CDR3 contains 13 residues. CDR3 sequence reads: CASSVSGTGELFF. The CDR3 DNA sequence: TGTGCCAGCAGCGTGTCCGGGACCGGGGAGCTGTTTTTT.

The V gene is TRBV18, the J gene TRBJ1-1; D possibly corresponds to TRBD1 (5 bases). The CDR3 is 15 residues long. V lost 2 bases to trimming and J lost 0 bases, with 10 bases between them. Germline assignment: CDR1 KGHSH and CDR2 LQKENI. CDR3 DNA: TGTGCCAGCTCACCAGGGAGGGGTTTGAACACTGAAGCTTTCTTT. It specifies CASSPGRGLNTEAFF.

The chain recombines TRBV28 with TRBJ2-7, with 7 bases lining up with TRBD2. CDR1 and CDR2 from the germline V gene are MDHEN and SYDVKM. J lost 2 bases, V lost 8 bases, and 12 bases had no gene match. CDR3 size: 15 residues. CDR3 protein: CASVASAGVAYEQYF. The CDR3 DNA follows: TGTGCCAGCGTTGCGTCCGCGGGGGTGGCCTACGAGCAGTACTTC.

In regard to this clone: At one end, the junction sequence differs from germline, possibly due to a read error. The gene calls are TRBV7-9 and TRBJ1-2; tentatively, D is TRBD1 (5 bases). CDR3 length equals 11 residues. Germline values: CDR1 SEHNR, CDR2 FQNEAQ (reference sequence). The CDR3: CSSETVYGYTF. CDR3 DNA: TGTTCCAGCGAGACAGTCTATGGCTACACCTTC.

The rearrangement joins TRBV2 to TRBJ1-2; possible D gene TRBD1, 5 bases. The CDR3 has 14 residues. Per germline, CDR1 SNHLY and CDR2 FYNNEI. Trimming shortened V by 1 base and J by 5 bases, and 11 bases separated the two germline ends. CDR3 sequence (DNA): TGTGCCAGCAGTGAAGAGTCAGGGTCGTATGGCTACACCTTC. Residues: CASSEESGSYGYTF.

DNA of the CDR3: TGTGCCAGCTCAGCGGGACAGGACTCTGCGCCCCAGCATTTT. This sequence encodes CASSAGQDSAPQHF. This chain uses TRBV18 with TRBJ1-5; TRBD1 matches at 8 bases. Germline CDR1 is KGHSH and CDR2 is LQKENI. CDR3 size: 14 residues. V lost 5 bases, J lost 9 bases, and 9 bases stayed unmatched.

The chain combines TRBV4-2 with TRBJ1-1; 12 bases fit TRBD1. The V and J ends lost 0 bases and 12 bases, in that order; junction bases with no gene match: 8. The germline gives CDR1 LGHNA, CDR2 YNFKEQ. The CDR3 runs to 15 residues. DNA for the CDR3: TGTGCCAGCAGCCAAGATTTGAGGGACAGGGGGCTGTCTTTCTTT. Protein: CASSQDLRDRGLSFF.

This chain uses TRBV7-9 with TRBJ1-5; 7 positions match TRBD1. The CDR3 is 18 amino acids. The V segment lost 0 bases and the J segment 0 bases; nucleotides outside the gene matches: 8. Germline CDR1 reads SEHNR; CDR2 reads FQNEAQ (reference sequence). The CDR3 reads CASSLAPTGMLSNQPQHF. Written as DNA, the CDR3 is TGTGCCAGCAGCTTAGCGCCGACAGGGATGCTTAGCAATCAGCCCCAGCATTTT.

The V call is TRBV5-4, the J call TRBJ2-1; 7 bases are shared with TRBD2. This CDR3 has 16 residues. Unmatched junction bases numbered 9, after V lost 4 bases and J lost 2 bases. Looked up from germline, CDR1 is SGHNT and CDR2 is YYREEE (reference sequence). The CDR3 loop reads CASSSFLAGAYNEQFF. Written as DNA, the CDR3 is TGTGCCAGCAGCAGCTTTTTGGCGGGGGCCTACAATGAGCAGTTCTTC. The full variable domain, with the rest looked up from reference TRBV5-4 and TRBJ2-1, is ETGVTQSPTHLIKTRGQQVTLRCSSQSGHNTVSWYQQALGQGPQFIFQYYREEENGRGNFPPRFSGLQFPNYSSELNVNALELDDSALYLCASSSFLAGAYNEQFFGPGTRLTVL.

V gene TRBV19 combines with J gene TRBJ2-5, with D uncertain. The V gene's germline CDR1 is LNHDA and CDR2 SQIVND (reference sequence). CDR3 size: 13 residues. Trimming removed 2 bases from V and 1 base from J, with 5 bases in between. CDR3 sequence (DNA): TGTGCCAGTAGTATATTCTTCCAAGAGACCCAGTACTTC. Its translation: CASSIFFQETQYF.

This chain connects TRBV29-1 to TRBJ2-1, with D perhaps matching TRBD2 (5 bases). CDR3 size: 10 residues. From germline, CDR1 is SQVTM and CDR2 ANQGSEA. V shed 3 bases and J shed 12 bases, with 9 bases lying between them. The CDR3 here is CSVEREMQFF. The CDR3 DNA is TGCAGCGTTGAGAGGGAGATGCAGTTCTTC.

The V call is TRBV6-5, the J call TRBJ2-3; 9 bases agree with TRBD1. Germline CDR1 reads MNHEY; CDR2 reads SVGAGI. This CDR3 comprises 12 residues. Trimming took 10 bases from V and 6 from J; bases not matched to a gene: 5. The DNA for the CDR3 is TGTGCCACTGGACAGGGGATGGATACGCAGTATTTT. Amino acids: CATGQGMDTQYF.

This chain's CDR3 is CASSPDRKVYSGANVLTF. In DNA, the CDR3 is TGCGCCAGCAGTCCGGACAGGAAGGTTTATTCTGGGGCCAACGTCCTGACTTTC. The V call is TRBV23-1, the J call TRBJ2-6; 7 positions agree with TRBD1. TRBV23-1 is classed as an ORF, of uncertain function. The CDR3 is 18 residues long. With V trimmed by 4 bases and J by 1 base, 10 bases remained unmatched.

The CDR3 sequence is CASSLIPREETQYF. The DNA for the CDR3 is TGTGCCAGCAGCTTGATTCCCCGGGAAGAGACCCAGTACTTC. The chain links TRBV7-6 to TRBJ2-5, with D unresolved. With 3 bases removed from V and 3 bases from J, the gap between germline ends came to 11 bases. The CDR3 loop spans 14 amino acids. Germline V gene data show CDR1 as SGHVS and CDR2 as FNYEAQ.

With regard to this clone: The junction does not match germline at one end; this may be a read error. The chain carries TRBV7-9 and TRBJ2-7; D may be TRBD1 (6 bases). Germline V lookup: CDR1 SEHNR, CDR2 FQNEAQ (reference sequence). The CDR3 runs to 12 residues. CDR3 nucleotides: TGTTCCAGCAGCTCCAGGGGCTACGAGCAGTACTTC. Residues: CSSSSRGYEQYF.

About this clone: This sequence may be a read error, since a much larger clone differs from it by one base. The rearrangement uses TRBV4-2 and TRBJ1-2; a possible D gene is TRBD1 (5 bases). Per germline, CDR1 LGHNA and CDR2 YNFKEQ. The V end lost 3 bases, the J end lost 4 bases, and 9 bases lay between the germline ends. This CDR3 contains 13 residues. The chain's CDR3 is CASSQGGVYGYTF. The CDR3 nucleotides read TGTGCCAGCAGCCAGGGGGGAGTCTATGGCTACACCTTC.

The rearrangement links TRBV7-3 to TRBJ2-1, with D possibly matching TRBD1 (6 bases). The V and J ends lost 4 bases and 7 bases respectively, with 11 bases between them. CDR3 length: 13 amino acids. Germline assignment: CDR1 SGHTA and CDR2 FQGTGA. The chain's CDR3 is CASSSRGMNEQFF. CDR3 coding DNA: TGTGCCAGCAGCTCAAGGGGGATGAATGAGCAGTTCTTC.

This clone was observed a few times. The chain uses TRBV5-8 and TRBJ2-3, with 12 bases aligning to TRBD2. The ends lost 4 bases at V and 2 bases at J; junction bases unmatched: 2. The CDR3 extends over 15 amino acids. From germline, CDR1 is SGHTS and CDR2 YDEGEE. The CDR3 is CASSGLAGPTDTQYF. As DNA, the CDR3 is TGTGCCAGCAGCGGACTAGCGGGGCCCACAGATACGCAGTATTTT.

Concerning this clone itself: Because the CDR3 is missing its conserved closing phenylalanine or tryptophan, this is likely a read error. The rearrangement uses TRBV6-5 and TRBJ1-5; D is uncertain. Trimming cost V 7 bases and J 9 bases, with 16 bases left between them. The CDR3 is made up of 13 amino acids. Germline CDR1 and CDR2: MNHEY and SVGAGI. The CDR3 nucleotides read TGTGCCAGCACCAACGTAGGATCAGGGCCCCAGCATTCT. Translation: CASTNVGSGPQHS.

The rearrangement links TRBV9 to TRBJ2-3; D perhaps matches TRBD2 (5 bases). The CDR3 spans 14 residues. The V gene's germline CDR1 is SGDLS and CDR2 YYNGEE. V was trimmed by 0 bases and J by 8 bases, leaving 13 bases between them. The CDR3 sequence is CASSVDHAGGTQYF. CDR3 DNA: TGTGCCAGCAGCGTAGACCACGCCGGAGGTACGCAGTATTTT.

V gene TRBV9 combines with J gene TRBJ1-2; D remains unclear. V was trimmed by 4 bases and J by 7 bases, leaving 14 bases between them. Germline CDR1 reads SGDLS; CDR2 reads YYNGEE. This CDR3 spans 13 amino acids. The CDR3 region is CASSPREISGYTF. As DNA, the CDR3 is TGTGCCAGCAGCCCACGGGAAATAAGTGGCTACACCTTC. The whole variable domain, remainder taken from reference TRBV9 and TRBJ1-2, is DSGVTQTPKHLITATGQRVTLRCSPRSGDLSVYWYQQSLDQGLQFLIQYYNGEERAKGNILERFSAQQFPDLHSELNLSSLELGDSALYFCASSPREISGYTFGSGTRLTVV.

A few counts support this clone. J is TRBJ1-2 and V is TRBV6-5; D is ambiguous. CDR1 and CDR2 from the germline V gene are MNHEY and SVGAGI. Trimming cost V 5 bases and J 3 bases, with 13 bases left between them. The length of the CDR3 is 14 residues. CDR3 in amino acids: CASSPPKGDYGYTF. The CDR3 nucleotides read TGTGCCAGCAGTCCTCCGAAGGGAGACTATGGCTACACCTTC.

The gene calls are TRBV6-4 and TRBJ1-6, with 7 bases that match TRBD1. With 4 bases clipped from V and 7 bases from J, the junction kept 7 bases outside the gene matches. Germline V gives CDR1 MRHNA, CDR2 SNTAGT. CDR3 size: 15 residues. The CDR3 DNA sequence: TGTGCCAGCAGTGCCGAGACAGGGAGGAATTCACCCCTCCACTTT. Translation gives CASSAETGRNSPLHF.

The V call is TRBV7-9, the J call TRBJ1-4; no clear D gene. The CDR3 has 14 residues. Germline V gives CDR1 SEHNR, CDR2 FQNEAQ (reference sequence). The V end was cut by 8 bases, the J end by 7 bases, with 17 bases between. This CDR3 reads CASRKLGVGEKLFF. The CDR3 bases are TGTGCCAGCCGCAAACTCGGGGTTGGTGAAAAACTGTTTTTT.

This rearrangement joins TRBV7-2 to TRBJ2-1; D possibly corresponds to TRBD2 (5 bases). Trimming took 0 bases from V and 6 from J, leaving 12 bases between them. From germline, CDR1 is SGHTA and CDR2 FQGNSA. The CDR3 totals 15 residues. Written as DNA, the CDR3 is TGTGCCAGCAGCTTAGCACTAGGAGGCGGCAATGAGCAGTTCTTC. This translates into CASSLALGGGNEQFF.

CDR3 residues: CATAQGTTNEKLFF. CDR3 DNA: TGTGCCACCGCACAGGGGACGACTAATGAAAAACTGTTTTTT. The chain uses TRBV19 and TRBJ1-4; 7 positions agree with TRBD1. Germline V CDR1 and CDR2: LNHDA, SQIVND (reference sequence). CDR3 length: 14 residues. Losses at the gene ends were 10 bases for V and 2 bases for J; bases not matched to a gene: 7.

V and J are TRBV10-3 and TRBJ2-3, with TRBD2 matching 7 bases. V lost 11 bases, J lost 4 bases, and 3 bases stayed unmatched. The CDR3 has 11 amino acids. The germline CDR1 and CDR2 sequences are ENHRY and SYGVKD. CDR3 amino acids: CASGGSDTQYF. CDR3 DNA sequence: TGTGCCTCCGGGGGGTCAGATACGCAGTATTTT.